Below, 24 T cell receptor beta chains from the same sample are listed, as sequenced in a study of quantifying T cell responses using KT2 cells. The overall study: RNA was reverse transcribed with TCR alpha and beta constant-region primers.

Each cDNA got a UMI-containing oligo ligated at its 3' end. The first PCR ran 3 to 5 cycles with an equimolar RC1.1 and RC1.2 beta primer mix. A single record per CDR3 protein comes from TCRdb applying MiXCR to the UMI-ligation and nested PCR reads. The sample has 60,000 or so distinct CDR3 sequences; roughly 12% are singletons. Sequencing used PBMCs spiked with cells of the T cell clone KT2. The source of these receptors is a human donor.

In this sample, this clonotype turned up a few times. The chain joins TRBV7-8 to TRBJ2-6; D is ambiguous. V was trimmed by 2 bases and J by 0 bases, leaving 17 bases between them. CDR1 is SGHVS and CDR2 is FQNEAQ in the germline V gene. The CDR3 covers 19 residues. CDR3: CASSLIAQRSYSGANVLTF. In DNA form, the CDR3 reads TGTGCCAGCAGCTTAATCGCCCAGCGTTCATACTCTGGGGCCAACGTCCTGACTTTC.

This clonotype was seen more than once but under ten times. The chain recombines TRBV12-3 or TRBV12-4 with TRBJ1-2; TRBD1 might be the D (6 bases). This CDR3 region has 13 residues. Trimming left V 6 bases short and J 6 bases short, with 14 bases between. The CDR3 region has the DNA TGTGCCAGCAGCCAGTACAGGGATCATGGCTACACCTTC. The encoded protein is CASSQYRDHGYTF.

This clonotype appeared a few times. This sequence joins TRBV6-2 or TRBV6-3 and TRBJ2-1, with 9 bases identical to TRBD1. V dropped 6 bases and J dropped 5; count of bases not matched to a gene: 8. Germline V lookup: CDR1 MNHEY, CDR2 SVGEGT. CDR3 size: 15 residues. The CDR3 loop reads CASRTATGGHNEQFF. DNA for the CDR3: TGTGCCAGCAGAACCGCGACAGGGGGACACAATGAGCAGTTCTTC.

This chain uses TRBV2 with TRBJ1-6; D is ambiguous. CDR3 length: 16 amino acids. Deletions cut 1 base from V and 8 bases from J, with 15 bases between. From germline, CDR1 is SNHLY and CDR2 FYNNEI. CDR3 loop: CASSEVRGRADSPLHF. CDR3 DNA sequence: TGTGCCAGCAGTGAAGTTCGCGGGAGGGCGGATTCACCCCTCCACTTT.

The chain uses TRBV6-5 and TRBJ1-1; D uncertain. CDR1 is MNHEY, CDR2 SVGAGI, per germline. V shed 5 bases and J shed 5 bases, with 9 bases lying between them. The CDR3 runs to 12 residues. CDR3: CASSRLATEAFF. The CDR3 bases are TGTGCCAGCAGTAGACTGGCTACTGAAGCTTTCTTT.

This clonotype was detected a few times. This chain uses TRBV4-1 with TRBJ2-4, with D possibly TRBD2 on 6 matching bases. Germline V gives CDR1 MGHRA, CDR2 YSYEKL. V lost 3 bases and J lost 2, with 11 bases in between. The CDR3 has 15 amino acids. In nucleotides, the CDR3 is TGCGCCAGCAGCCACCCTACTAGCTCCAAAAACATTCAGTACTTC. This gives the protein CASSHPTSSKNIQYF.

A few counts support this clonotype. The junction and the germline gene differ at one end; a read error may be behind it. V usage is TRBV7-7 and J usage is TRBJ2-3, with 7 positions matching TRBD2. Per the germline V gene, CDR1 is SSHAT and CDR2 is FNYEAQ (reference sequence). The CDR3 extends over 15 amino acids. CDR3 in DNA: TGTGCTAGCAGCCAAAGCGGGGCACGCACAGATACGCAGTATTTT. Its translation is CASSQSGARTDTQYF. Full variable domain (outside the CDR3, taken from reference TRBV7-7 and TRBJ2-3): GAGVSQSPRYKVTKRGQDVTLRCDPISSHATLYWYQQALGQGPEFLTYFNYEAQPDKSGLPSDRFSAERPEGSISTLTIQRTEQRDSAMYRCASSQSGARTDTQYFGPGTRLTVL.

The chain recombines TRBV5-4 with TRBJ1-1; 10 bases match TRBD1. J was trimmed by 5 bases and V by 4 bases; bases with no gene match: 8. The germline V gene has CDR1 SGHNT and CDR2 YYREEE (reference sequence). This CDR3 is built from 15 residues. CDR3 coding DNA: TGTGCCAGCAGCAGGCCGGGACAGGGGTGGACTGAAGCTTTCTTT. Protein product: CASSRPGQGWTEAFF.

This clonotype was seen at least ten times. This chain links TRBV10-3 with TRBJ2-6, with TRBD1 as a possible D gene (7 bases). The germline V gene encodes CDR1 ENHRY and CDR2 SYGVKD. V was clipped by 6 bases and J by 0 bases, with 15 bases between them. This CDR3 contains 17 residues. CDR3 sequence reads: CAISGGQIFSGANVLTF. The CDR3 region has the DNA TGTGCCATCAGCGGGGGACAGATCTTCTCTGGGGCCAACGTCCTGACTTTC.

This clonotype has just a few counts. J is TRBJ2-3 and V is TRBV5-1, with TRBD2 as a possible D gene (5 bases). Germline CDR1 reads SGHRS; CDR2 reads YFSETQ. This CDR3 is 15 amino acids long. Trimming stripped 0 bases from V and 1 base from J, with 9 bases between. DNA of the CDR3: TGCGCCAGCAGCTTGGAAGCGGCGGGCACAGATACGCAGTATTTT. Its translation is CASSLEAAGTDTQYF.

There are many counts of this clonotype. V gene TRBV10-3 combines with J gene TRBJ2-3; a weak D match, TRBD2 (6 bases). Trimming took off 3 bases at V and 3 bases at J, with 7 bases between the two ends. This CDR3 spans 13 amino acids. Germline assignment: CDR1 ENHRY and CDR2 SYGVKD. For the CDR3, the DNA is TGTGCCATCAGTGATCGGGGGACAGATACGCAGTATTTT. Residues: CAISDRGTDTQYF.

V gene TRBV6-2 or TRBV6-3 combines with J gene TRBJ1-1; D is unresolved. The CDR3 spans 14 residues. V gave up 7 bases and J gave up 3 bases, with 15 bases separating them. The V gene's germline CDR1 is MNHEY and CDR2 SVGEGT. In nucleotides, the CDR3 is TGTGCCAGCAAGCCAGGAGGTTTGGACACTGAAGCTTTCTTT. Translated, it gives CASKPGGLDTEAFF.

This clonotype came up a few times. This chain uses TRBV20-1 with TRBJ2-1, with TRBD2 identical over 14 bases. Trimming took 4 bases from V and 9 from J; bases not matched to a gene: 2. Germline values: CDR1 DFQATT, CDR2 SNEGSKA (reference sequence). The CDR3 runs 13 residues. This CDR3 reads CSAMGLAGVEQFF. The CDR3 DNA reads TGCAGTGCTATGGGACTAGCGGGAGTTGAGCAGTTCTTC.

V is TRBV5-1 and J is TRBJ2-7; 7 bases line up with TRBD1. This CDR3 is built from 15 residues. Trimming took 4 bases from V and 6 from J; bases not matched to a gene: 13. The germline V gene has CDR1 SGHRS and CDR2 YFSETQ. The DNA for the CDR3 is TGCGCCAGCAGCAGCTACGACAGGGATTCTGGCGAGCAGTACTTC. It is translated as CASSSYDRDSGEQYF.

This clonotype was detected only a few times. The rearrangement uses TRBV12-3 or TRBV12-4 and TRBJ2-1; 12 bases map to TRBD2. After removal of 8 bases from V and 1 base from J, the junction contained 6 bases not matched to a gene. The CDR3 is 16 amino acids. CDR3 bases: TGTGCCAGCGTCCTAGCGGGAGGGTTGTCCTACAATGAGCAGTTCTTC. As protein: CASVLAGGLSYNEQFF.

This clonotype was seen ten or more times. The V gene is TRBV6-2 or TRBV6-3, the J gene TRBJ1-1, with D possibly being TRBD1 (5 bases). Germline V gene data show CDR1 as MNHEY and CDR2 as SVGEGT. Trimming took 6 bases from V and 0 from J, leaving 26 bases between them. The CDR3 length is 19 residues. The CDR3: CASRPLRGRTFALNTEAFF. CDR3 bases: TGTGCCAGCAGGCCTCTGAGGGGCAGAACCTTTGCTTTGAACACTGAAGCTTTCTTT.

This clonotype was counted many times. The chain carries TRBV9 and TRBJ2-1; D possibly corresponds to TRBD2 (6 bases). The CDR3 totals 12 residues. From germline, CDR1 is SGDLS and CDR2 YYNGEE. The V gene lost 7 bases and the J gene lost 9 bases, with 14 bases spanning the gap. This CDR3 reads CASGGAGFEQFF. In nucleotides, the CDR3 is TGTGCCAGCGGAGGGGCTGGGTTTGAGCAGTTCTTC. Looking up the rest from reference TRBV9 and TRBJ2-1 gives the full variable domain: DSGVTQTPKHLITATGQRVTLRCSPRSGDLSVYWYQQSLDQGLQFLIQYYNGEERAKGNILERFSAQQFPDLHSELNLSSLELGDSALYFCASGGAGFEQFFGPGTRLTVL.

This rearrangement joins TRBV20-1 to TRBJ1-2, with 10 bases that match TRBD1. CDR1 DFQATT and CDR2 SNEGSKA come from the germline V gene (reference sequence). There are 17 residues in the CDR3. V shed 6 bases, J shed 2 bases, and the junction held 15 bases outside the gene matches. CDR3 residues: CSATTGDRGRLNYGYTF. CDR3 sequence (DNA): TGCAGTGCGACCACTGGGGACAGGGGCCGCCTCAACTATGGCTACACCTTC.

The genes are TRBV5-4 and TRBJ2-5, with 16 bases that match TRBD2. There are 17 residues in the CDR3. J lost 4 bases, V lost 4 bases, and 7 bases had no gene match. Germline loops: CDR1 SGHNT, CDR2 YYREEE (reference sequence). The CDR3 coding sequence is TGTGCCAGCAGCCCAGGGACTAGCGGGAGGGGTTTAGAGACCCAGTACTTC. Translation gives CASSPGTSGRGLETQYF.

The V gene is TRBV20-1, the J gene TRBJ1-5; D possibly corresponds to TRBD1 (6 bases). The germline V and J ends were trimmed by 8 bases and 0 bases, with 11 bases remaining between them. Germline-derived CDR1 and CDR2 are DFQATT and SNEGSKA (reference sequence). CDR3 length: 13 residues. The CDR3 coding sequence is TGCAGTTCCCCACAGGGTAGCAATCAGCCCCAGCATTTT. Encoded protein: CSSPQGSNQPQHF.

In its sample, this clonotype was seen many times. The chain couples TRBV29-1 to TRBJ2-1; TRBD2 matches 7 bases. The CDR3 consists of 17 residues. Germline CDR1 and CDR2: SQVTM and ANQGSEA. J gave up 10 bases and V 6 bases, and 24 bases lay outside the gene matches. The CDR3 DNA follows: TGCAGCGTCCGCTCTAGGGCCCGATCCCTAGCGGCTGTGGAGCAGTTCTTC. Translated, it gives CSVRSRARSLAAVEQFF.

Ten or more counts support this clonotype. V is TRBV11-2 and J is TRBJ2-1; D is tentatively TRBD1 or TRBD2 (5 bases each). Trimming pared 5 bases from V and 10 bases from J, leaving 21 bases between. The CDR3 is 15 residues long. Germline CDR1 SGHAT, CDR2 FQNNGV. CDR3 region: CASSPGQWGTGEQFF. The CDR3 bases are TGTGCCAGCAGCCCAGGGCAGTGGGGTACGGGGGAGCAGTTCTTC.

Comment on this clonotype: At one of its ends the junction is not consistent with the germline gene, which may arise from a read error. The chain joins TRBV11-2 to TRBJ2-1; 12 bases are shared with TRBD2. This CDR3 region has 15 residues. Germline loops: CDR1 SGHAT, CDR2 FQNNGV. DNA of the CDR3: TGTGCCAGCACCCTAGCGGGAGGGGTGGGCAATGAGCAGATCTTC. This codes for CASTLAGGVGNEQIF.

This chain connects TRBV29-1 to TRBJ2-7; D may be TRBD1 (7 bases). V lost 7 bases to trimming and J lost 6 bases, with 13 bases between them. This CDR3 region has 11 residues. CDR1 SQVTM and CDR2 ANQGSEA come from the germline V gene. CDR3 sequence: CSGRGTAEQYF. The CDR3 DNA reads TGCAGCGGACGCGGGACAGCCGAGCAGTACTTC.